This T cell receptor beta chain comes out of a study of graft-versus-host responses after intestinal transplantation. Background on the study: Following induction with anti-thymocyte globulin, all recipients were given tacrolimus and steroids for about 3 years.

Produced via immunoSEQ multiplex PCR; TCRdb's table is partial and in-frame only. The sample has tens of thousands of clones, about 95% seen once; the top ten hold about 0.55%. Notes on this clone: What it binds is unknown.

Study-wide findings and caveats: GvH clones surfaced in recipient marrow, some emerging earlier in ileum or blood.

Germline-derived CDR1 and CDR2 are GTSNPN and SVGIG (reference sequence). The CDR3 spans 14 residues. V gave up 2 bases and J gave up 3 bases, with 14 bases separating them. The chain carries TRBV30 and TRBJ2-7, with D perhaps matching TRBD1 (6 bases). The source of this sequence is a human donor who was the organ donor for an intestinal transplant. The source was unstimulated CD8+ T cells sorted from spleen or lymph node cells, collected before transplant. DNA for the CDR3: TGTGCCTGGAGTAACAGGGTCCAGAGCTACGAGCAGTACTTC. It translates to CAWSNRVQSYEQYF.